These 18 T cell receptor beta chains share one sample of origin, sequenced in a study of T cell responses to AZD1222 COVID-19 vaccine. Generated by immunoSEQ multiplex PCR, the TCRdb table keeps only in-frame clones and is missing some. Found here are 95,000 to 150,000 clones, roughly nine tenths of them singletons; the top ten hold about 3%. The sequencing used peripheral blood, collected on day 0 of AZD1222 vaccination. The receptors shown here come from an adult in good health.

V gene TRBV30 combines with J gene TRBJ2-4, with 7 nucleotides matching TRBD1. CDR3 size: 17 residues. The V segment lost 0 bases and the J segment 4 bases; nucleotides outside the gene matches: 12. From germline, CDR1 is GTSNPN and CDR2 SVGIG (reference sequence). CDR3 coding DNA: TGTGCCTGGAGTGTGGGGGTGTATCAGGGGGTGAAAAACATTCAGTACTTC. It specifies CAWSVGVYQGVKNIQYF.

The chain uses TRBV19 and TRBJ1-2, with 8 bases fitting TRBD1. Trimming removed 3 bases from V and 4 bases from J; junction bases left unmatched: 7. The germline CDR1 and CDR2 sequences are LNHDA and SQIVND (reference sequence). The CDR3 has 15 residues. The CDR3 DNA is TGTGCCAGTAGTATCGGGACAGGAGCGGGCTATGGCTACACCTTC. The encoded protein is CASSIGTGAGYGYTF.

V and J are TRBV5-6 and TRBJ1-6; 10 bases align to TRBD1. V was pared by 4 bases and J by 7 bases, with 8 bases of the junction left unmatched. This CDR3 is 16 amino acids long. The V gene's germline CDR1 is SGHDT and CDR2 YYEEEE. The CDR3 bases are TGTGCCAGCAGCCCCCGGGACAGGGGAGGGAATTCACCCCTCCACTTT. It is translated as CASSPRDRGGNSPLHF.

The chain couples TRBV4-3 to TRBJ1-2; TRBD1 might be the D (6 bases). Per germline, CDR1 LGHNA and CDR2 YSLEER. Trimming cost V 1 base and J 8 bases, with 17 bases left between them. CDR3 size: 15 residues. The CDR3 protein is CASSQAVTGGGGYTF. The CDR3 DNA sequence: TGCGCCAGCAGCCAAGCTGTTACGGGCGGGGGCGGCTACACCTTC.

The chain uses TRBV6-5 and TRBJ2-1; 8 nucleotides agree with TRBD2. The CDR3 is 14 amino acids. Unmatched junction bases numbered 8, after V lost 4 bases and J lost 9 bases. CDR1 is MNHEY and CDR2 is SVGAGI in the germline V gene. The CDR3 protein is CASSSLGLAGEQFF. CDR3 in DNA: TGTGCCAGCAGTTCCCTCGGACTAGCTGGTGAGCAGTTCTTC.

CDR3 sequence reads: CASSLRRGGRTEAFF. CDR3 coding DNA: TGTGCCAGCAGTCTCCGACGGGGCGGAAGGACTGAAGCTTTCTTT. The gene calls are TRBV27 and TRBJ1-1; TRBD1 might be the D (5 bases). The CDR3 is 15 residues long. V was cut by 5 bases and J by 5 bases, with 18 bases left in between. The germline V gene encodes CDR1 MNHEY and CDR2 SMNVEV (reference sequence).

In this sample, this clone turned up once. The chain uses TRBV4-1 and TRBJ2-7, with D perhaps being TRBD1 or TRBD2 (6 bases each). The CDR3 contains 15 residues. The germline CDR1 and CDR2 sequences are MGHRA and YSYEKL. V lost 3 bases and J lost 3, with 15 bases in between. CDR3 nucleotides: TGCGCCAGCAGCCAGACAGGCGCCGGGGGCTACGAGCAGTACTTC. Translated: CASSQTGAGGYEQYF.

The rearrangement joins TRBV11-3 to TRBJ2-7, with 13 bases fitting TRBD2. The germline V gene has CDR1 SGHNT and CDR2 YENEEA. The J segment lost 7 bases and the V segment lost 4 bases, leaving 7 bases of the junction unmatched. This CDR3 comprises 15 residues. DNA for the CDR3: TGTGCCAGCAGCTCCGGGACTAGCGGGATTGATGAGCAGTACTTC. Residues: CASSSGTSGIDEQYF.

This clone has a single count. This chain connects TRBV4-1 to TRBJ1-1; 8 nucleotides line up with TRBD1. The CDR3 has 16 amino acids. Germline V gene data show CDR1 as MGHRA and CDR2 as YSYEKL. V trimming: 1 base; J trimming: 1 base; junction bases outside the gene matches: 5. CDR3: CASSQGRQGRNTEAFF. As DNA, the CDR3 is TGCGCCAGCAGCCAAGGTCGACAGGGGAGGAACACTGAAGCTTTCTTT.

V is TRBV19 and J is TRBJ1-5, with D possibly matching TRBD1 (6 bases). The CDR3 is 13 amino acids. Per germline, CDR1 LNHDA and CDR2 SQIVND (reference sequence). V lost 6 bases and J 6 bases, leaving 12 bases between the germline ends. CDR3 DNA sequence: TGTGCCAGTAGCCGAGGGGGGTCTCAGCCCCAGCATTTT. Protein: CASSRGGSQPQHF.

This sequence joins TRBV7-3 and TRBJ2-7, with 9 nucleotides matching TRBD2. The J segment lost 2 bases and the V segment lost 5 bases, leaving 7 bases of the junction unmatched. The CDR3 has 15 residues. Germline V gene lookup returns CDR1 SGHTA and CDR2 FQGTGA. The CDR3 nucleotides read TGTGCCAGCAGCCAAGGAGCTAGCGGGGCCTACGAGCAGTACTTC. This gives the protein CASSQGASGAYEQYF.

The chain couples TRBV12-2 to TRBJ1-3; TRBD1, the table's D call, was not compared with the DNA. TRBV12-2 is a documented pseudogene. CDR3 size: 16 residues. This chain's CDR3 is CASRTHREPSGNTIYF. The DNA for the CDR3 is TGTGCAAGTCGCACACACAGGGAGCCCTCTGGAAACACCATATATTTT.

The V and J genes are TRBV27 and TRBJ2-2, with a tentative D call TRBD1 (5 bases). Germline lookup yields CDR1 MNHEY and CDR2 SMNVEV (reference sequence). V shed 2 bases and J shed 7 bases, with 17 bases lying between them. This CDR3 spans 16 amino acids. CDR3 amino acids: CASSLVVGRAGGELFF. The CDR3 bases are TGTGCCAGCAGTTTAGTGGTAGGCAGGGCCGGCGGGGAGCTGTTTTTT.

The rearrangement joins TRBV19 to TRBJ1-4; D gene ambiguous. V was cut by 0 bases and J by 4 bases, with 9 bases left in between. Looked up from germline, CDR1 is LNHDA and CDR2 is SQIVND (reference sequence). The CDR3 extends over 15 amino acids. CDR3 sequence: CASSIDNGFNEKLFF. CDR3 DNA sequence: TGTGCCAGTAGTATAGATAATGGGTTTAATGAAAAACTGTTTTTT. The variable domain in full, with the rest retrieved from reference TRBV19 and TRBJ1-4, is DGGITQSPKYLFRKEGQNVTLSCEQNLNHDAMYWYRQDPGQGLRLIYYSQIVNDFQKGDIAEGYSVSREKKESFPLTVTSAQKNPTAFYLCASSIDNGFNEKLFFGSGTQLSVL.

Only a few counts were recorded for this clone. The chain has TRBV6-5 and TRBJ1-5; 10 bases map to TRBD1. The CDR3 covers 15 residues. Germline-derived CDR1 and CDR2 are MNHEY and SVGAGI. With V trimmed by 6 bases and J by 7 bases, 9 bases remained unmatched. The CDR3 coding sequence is TGTGCCAGCAGCCTGACAGGGGGCGAGGGCCAGCCCCAGCATTTT. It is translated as CASSLTGGEGQPQHF.

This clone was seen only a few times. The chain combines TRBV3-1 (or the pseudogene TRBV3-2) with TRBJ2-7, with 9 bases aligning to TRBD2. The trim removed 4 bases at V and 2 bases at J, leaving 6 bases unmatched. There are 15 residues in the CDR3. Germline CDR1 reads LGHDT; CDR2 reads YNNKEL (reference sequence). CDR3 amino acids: CASSPRTSVAYEQYF. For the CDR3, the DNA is TGTGCCAGCAGCCCCCGGACTAGCGTGGCCTACGAGCAGTACTTC.

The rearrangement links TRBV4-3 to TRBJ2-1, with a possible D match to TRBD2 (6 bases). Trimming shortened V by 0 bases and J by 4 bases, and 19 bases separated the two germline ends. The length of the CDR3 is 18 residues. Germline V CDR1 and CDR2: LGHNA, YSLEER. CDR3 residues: CASSQDGQTGTVYNEQFF. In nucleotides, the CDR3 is TGCGCCAGCAGCCAAGATGGGCAAACCGGGACTGTATACAATGAGCAGTTCTTC.

CDR3 loop: CASSKDRATSTDTQYF. In DNA form, the CDR3 reads TGTGCCAGCAGTAAGGACAGGGCAACTAGCACAGATACGCAGTATTTT. The J gene is TRBJ2-3, the V gene TRBV6-7; 8 bases align to TRBD1. TRBV6-7 is classed as an ORF, of uncertain function. J gave up 0 bases and V 5 bases, and 7 bases lay outside the gene matches. This CDR3 has 16 residues.